These T cell receptor beta chains were read from a single sample in a study of memory CD4+ T cells and cytomegalovirus serostatus. TCRdb keeps only in-frame clones here, not all; method: immunoSEQ multiplex PCR. The table includes some 53,000 clones, roughly 80% detected once. Specimen: memory CD4+ T cells from blood. The receptors here all came from an adult in good health and CMV-seronegative. The CDR3 runs from the conserved cysteine through the conserved F or W. The D gene is left open where the match is weak. Part of the rows lack a size; the others show once, few, many or a class for expanded clones.

v_gene	d_gene	abundance	j_gene	CDR3nt	CDR3aa
TRBV6-5	.	.	TRBJ1-5	TGTGCCAGCAGTACCGGCTCAACCCCATTGCATTTT	CASSTGSTPLHF
TRBV19	TRBD1	.	TRBJ2-7	TGTGCCAGCCGAAAGGACGACAGGGGGAGAAACGAGCAGTACTTC	CASRKDDRGRNEQYF
TRBV28	.	.	TRBJ2-5	TGTGCCAGCAGTTCCATCCAGCTCGGGACCCAGTACTTC	CASSSIQLGTQYF
TRBV29-1	.	few	TRBJ1-1	TGCAGCGTTGGCCCCCTTGAAGCTTTCTTT	CSVGPLEAFF
TRBV5-1	.	.	TRBJ2-7	TGCGCCAGCAGCGCGAAAGGCGAGCAGTACTTC	CASSAKGEQYF
TRBV5-4	.	.	TRBJ2-7	TGTGCCAGCAGCTTGGGACGGACCTCCTACGAGCAGTACTTC	CASSLGRTSYEQYF
TRBV30	.	medium-sized	TRBJ1-1	TGTGCCTGGAGTGGTTCGAACACTGAAGCTTTCTTT	CAWSGSNTEAFF
TRBV5-1	.	.	TRBJ1-6	TGCGCCAGCAGCCCTTGGCGGACAGCTTATAATTCACCCCTCCACTTT	CASSPWRTAYNSPLHF
TRBV2	.	.	TRBJ1-1	TGTGCCAGCAGCGACCTACAGGGAGTAACTGAAGCTTTCTTT	CASSDLQGVTEAFF
TRBV2	TRBD1	.	TRBJ2-7	TGTGCCAGCTCCTCACGGCAGGGGGTGACCCACGAGCAGTACTTC	CASSSRQGVTHEQYF
TRBV18	.	.	TRBJ1-1	TGTGCCAGCTCACCACCATCCATTAATGATGAAGCTTTCTTT	CASSPPSINDEAFF
TRBV6-6	.	once	TRBJ1-3	TGTGCCAGCAGTTACGAGCTCTCTGGAAACACCATATATTTT	CASSYELSGNTIYF
TRBV6-4	.	.	TRBJ1-2	TGTGCCAGCAGTGACCCGGCGAAGAACTATGGCTACACCTTC	CASSDPAKNYGYTF
TRBV11-2	TRBD2	.	TRBJ2-3	TGTGCCAGCAGTCAGCTGGCGGGGGGGCGGACAGATACGCAGTATTTT	CASSQLAGGRTDTQYF
TRBV6-5	.	.	TRBJ1-2	TGTGCCAGCAGTTACTCAGGGAATAATGGCTACACCTTC	CASSYSGNNGYTF
TRBV27	TRBD1	.	TRBJ1-6	TGTGCCAGCAGTCGACGGGGGACAGGGTTAGGTGGGGTGGGTAATTCACCCCTCCACTTT	CASSRRGTGLGGVGNSPLHF
TRBV7-2	.	.	TRBJ1-5	TGTGCCAGCAGCTTAGCCCTTGGCTGGGGCGGGACTAATCAGCCCCAGCATTTT	CASSLALGWGGTNQPQHF
TRBV5-1	TRBD1	.	TRBJ2-1	TGCGCCAGCAGCGAGGACAGGGTCGGTCGGAAGTACAATGAGCAGTTCTTC	CASSEDRVGRKYNEQFF
TRBV13	.	.	TRBJ2-5	TGTGCCAGCAGCTTGGACAGACGTCCCAGTGAGACCCAGTACTTC	CASSLDRRPSETQYF
TRBV2	TRBD1	few	TRBJ1-2	TGTGCCAGCAGTGTTCAGGGGGGGTTCGGCGGGTATGGCTACACCTTC	CASSVQGGFGGYGYTF
TRBV30	.	.	TRBJ2-5	TGTGCCTGGAGCCAGGGAGAGACCCAGTACTTC	CAWSQGETQYF
TRBV5-1	TRBD2	once	TRBJ2-3	TGCGCCAGCAGCTTGGGGCTAGCGGGGTTAGAAACAGATACGCAGTATTTT	CASSLGLAGLETDTQYF
TRBV19	.	few	TRBJ2-7	TGTGCCAGTAGTAAGGGACTGTACTCCTACGAGCAGTACTTC	CASSKGLYSYEQYF